This T cell receptor (beta chain) comes out of a study of blood T cells in healthy people across ages. Study-wide results and limits: Per million T cells, TCR beta diversity dropped about linearly as age rose.

With a J-beta primer mix and a sample-barcoded 5' primer, a second PCR ran about 6 to 11 cycles. Each cDNA was tagged by a template-switch adaptor containing 12 random nucleotides. Each of the samples gave a minimum of 2.5 million paired-end reads that contained CDR3. TCRdb re-called the 5' RACE reads with MiXCR, one entry per CDR3 protein. Counted here are approximately 810,000 distinct CDR3 sequences, 29% occurring once; the ten biggest clones make up roughly 17%. A note on this clonotype: The target antigen is unknown.

Germline V gene sequence: CDR1 KGHSH, CDR2 LQKENI. This CDR3 has 15 amino acids. The ends were cut back, 3 bases at V and 4 bases at J, with 15 bases in the middle. Sequenced material: blood. The sequence was obtained from a woman aged 80 or over in good health. The chain carries TRBV18 and TRBJ1-2; D unresolved. The CDR3 protein is CASSPRTVLGYGYTF. CDR3 DNA: TGTGCCAGCTCACCCCGTACAGTCCTAGGCTATGGCTACACCTTC. The full variable domain, its missing parts supplied by reference TRBV18 and TRBJ1-2, is NAGVMQNPRHLVRRRGQEARLRCSPMKGHSHVYWYRQLPEEGLKFMVYLQKENIIDESGMPKERFSAEFPKEGPSILRIQQVVRGDSAAYFCASSPRTVLGYGYTFGSGTRLTVV.